The 23 T cell receptor beta chains given below trace back to one sample, sequenced in a study of T cell clonality in common variable immunodeficiency. Repertoires were generated with immunoSEQ multiplex PCR, while TCRdb's copy carries only in-frame clones and drops some. The repertoire consists of about 60,000 clones, none detected only once. Source material: peripheral blood mononuclear cells. The receptors shown here come from a person aged 18 to 70 in good health.

This clone was detected many times. Read data end 3 residues before the CDR3 end; the end is taken from the germline J gene. This chain uses TRBV20-1 with TRBJ1-2; the match to TRBD1 covers 7 bases. The V segment lost 2 bases and the J segment 7 bases; nucleotides outside the gene matches: 7. The germline V gene encodes CDR1 DFQATT and CDR2 SNEGSKA (reference sequence). The CDR3 covers 13 residues. Partial CDR3 DNA: TGCAGTGCTAGACTCGGGACAGTATCTGGC. Translated: CSARLGTVSG. The entire CDR3 reads CSARLGTVSGYTF.

The table lists this clone with many counts. The read ends 3 residues early relative to the CDR3; the germline J gene fills the gap. This chain uses TRBV20-1 with TRBJ2-1; D may be TRBD2 (6 bases). The length of the CDR3 is 13 residues. Germline CDR1 is DFQATT and CDR2 is SNEGSKA (reference sequence). V gave up 4 bases and J gave up 5 bases, with 12 bases separating them. Partial CDR3 DNA: TGCAGTGCTAAAGGCGGGAACCACAATGAG. Translation: CSAKGGNHNE. The complete CDR3 sequence is CSAKGGNHNEQFF.

Many counts were recorded for this clone. The CDR3 end lies 3 residues beyond the end of the read and is filled in from the germline J gene. This chain links TRBV12-3 or TRBV12-4 with TRBJ2-5, with D perhaps given as TRBD1 or TRBD2 (5 bases each). This CDR3 is built from 15 residues. With 3 bases removed from V and 4 bases from J, the gap between germline ends came to 15 bases. CDR3 loop: CASSFLRGDRETQYF. CDR3 bases read: TGTGCCAGCAGTTTCCTTAGGGGAGATCGAGAGACC.

This clone was detected ten times or more. Read sequence stops 3 residues before the CDR3 end, and the germline J gene provides the missing end. The rearrangement joins TRBV7-9 to TRBJ1-4, with D maybe TRBD1 (5 bases). CDR3 length: 14 residues. Trimming removed 6 bases at V and 7 bases at J, with 15 bases between. CDR1 is SEHNR, CDR2 FQNEAQ, per germline (reference sequence). CDR3 in amino acids: CASSQGAGREKLFF. The sequenced CDR3 bases are TGTGCCAGCAGTCAGGGTGCGGGGCGTGAAAAA.

In this sample, this clone turned up many times. The read finishes 3 residues shy of the CDR3 end, and the germline J gene is used to complete it. The genes are TRBV30 and TRBJ1-1, with D hard to call. The CDR3 length is 14 residues. The germline V gene has CDR1 GTSNPN and CDR2 SVGIG (reference sequence). Trimming removed 0 bases at V and 0 bases at J, with 8 bases between. The covered CDR3 bases are TGTGCCTGGAGTGTGAACCCTATGAACACTGAA. The encoded protein is CAWSVNPMNTE. The entire CDR3 protein reads CAWSVNPMNTEAFF.

This clone was observed many times. Read data end 3 residues before the CDR3 end; the end is taken from the germline J gene. The V call is TRBV7-8, the J call TRBJ1-1; D gene ambiguous. The germline CDR1 and CDR2 sequences are SGHVS and FQNEAQ. Trimming stripped 1 base from V and 5 bases from J, with 11 bases between. The CDR3 extends over 14 amino acids. The CDR3 DNA, read in part, is TGTGCCAGCAGCTTAGAGTATAGAGAGACTGAA. Its translation is CASSLEYRETE. The whole CDR3 reads CASSLEYRETEAFF.

This clone was picked up many times. The read stops 3 residues short of the end of the CDR3; the missing end is completed from the germline J gene. The chain recombines TRBV6-1 with TRBJ1-4; possibly TRBD1 for D (5 bases). CDR3 length: 15 residues. Trimming removed 4 bases from V and 6 bases from J, with 15 bases in between. Germline values: CDR1 MNHNS, CDR2 SASEGT. The CDR3 DNA, read in part, is TGTGCCAGCAGTGGCAGGTGGGGGGGTGATGAAAAA. It is translated as CASSGRWGGDEK. The entire CDR3 reads CASSGRWGGDEKLFF.

This clone has more than one count but fewer than ten. The observed sequence ends 3 residues before the CDR3 terminus, with the missing tail filled in from the germline J gene. This chain links TRBV18 with TRBJ1-2; D gene ambiguous. The germline V gene has CDR1 KGHSH and CDR2 LQKENI. The CDR3 totals 13 residues. V lost 3 bases and J lost 4, with 9 bases in between. The CDR3 bases that were read are TGTGCCAGCTCACCGAGGGCCCTCTATGGC. Translation gives CASSPRALYG. The whole CDR3 sequence is CASSPRALYGYTF.

In its sample, this clone was seen a few times. Read data end 3 residues before the CDR3 end; the end is taken from the germline J gene. The gene calls are TRBV2 and TRBJ1-3; D is uncertain. This CDR3 is built from 14 residues. The germline V gene encodes CDR1 SNHLY and CDR2 FYNNEI. Trimming pared 6 bases from V and 1 base from J, leaving 10 bases between. The covered CDR3 bases are TGTGCCAGCAGGTCCCAGATATCTGGAAACACC. Protein: CASRSQISGNT. The full CDR3 protein is CASRSQISGNTIYF.

This clone appeared many times. The CDR3 is cut off 3 residues early in the read; its end comes from the germline J gene. The chain is built from TRBV7-3 and TRBJ2-2; 10 bases map to TRBD2. The CDR3 is 17 amino acids. The trim removed 0 bases at V and 6 bases at J, leaving 7 bases unmatched. CDR1 is SGHTA and CDR2 is FQGTGA in the germline V gene. The CDR3 here is CASSLTGASGSSGELFF. CDR3 DNA, as far as it was read: TGTGCCAGCAGCTTAACGGGGGCTAGCGGGAGTTCCGGGGAG.

This clone was detected ten times or more. The CDR3 end is not reached by the read, which stops 3 residues before it; the germline J gene fills it in. V is TRBV5-4 and J is TRBJ2-3, with D possibly being TRBD2 (5 bases). Per germline, CDR1 SGHNT and CDR2 YYREEE (reference sequence). Between the trimmed V and J ends, which lost 4 bases and 0 bases, there was a span of 12 bases. The CDR3 is made up of 15 amino acids. The part of the CDR3 DNA that was read is TGTGCCAGCAGCCCTACTAGGACCAGCACAGATACG. Translated, it gives CASSPTRTSTDT. The whole CDR3 sequence reads CASSPTRTSTDTQYF.

This clone was observed many times. Partial CDR3 DNA: TGTGCCTGGACTAGTCCAGCAGTAGATACG. Protein product: CAWTSPAVDT. The entire CDR3 protein reads CAWTSPAVDTQYF. The chain has TRBV30 and TRBJ2-3, with D uncertain. The sequence runs out 3 residues before the end of the CDR3; the remainder is reconstructed from the germline J gene. Between the trimmed V and J ends, which lost 4 bases and 5 bases, there was a span of 13 bases. Germline values: CDR1 GTSNPN, CDR2 SVGIG (reference sequence). The CDR3 covers 13 residues.

This clone was observed at least ten times. The sequence runs out 3 residues before the end of the CDR3; the remainder is reconstructed from the germline J gene. V gene TRBV5-5 combines with J gene TRBJ1-5, with 9 bases matching TRBD1. CDR3 length: 15 amino acids. The trim removed 2 bases at V and 7 bases at J, leaving 7 bases unmatched. Germline-derived CDR1 and CDR2 are SGHKS and YYEKEE (reference sequence). CDR3 in amino acids: CASSLTGGEGQPQHF. Partial CDR3 DNA: TGTGCCAGCAGCTTAACAGGGGGCGAGGGGCAGCCC.

This clone was seen ten or more times. The read ends 3 residues early relative to the CDR3; the germline J gene fills the gap. The rearrangement uses TRBV14 and TRBJ2-1; 8 nucleotides align to TRBD2. CDR1 SGHDN and CDR2 FVKESK come from the germline V gene. The CDR3 has 15 amino acids. V was clipped by 8 bases and J by 1 base; unmatched bases: 7. The DNA read from the CDR3 is TGTGCCAGCGAGGGAGCGGGAGTTTCCTACAATGAG. It codes for CASEGAGVSYNE. The entire CDR3 protein reads CASEGAGVSYNEQFF.

This clone was recorded at least ten times. The read halts 3 residues ahead of the CDR3 end, with the missing end drawn from the germline J gene. V gene TRBV28 combines with J gene TRBJ1-6, with D hard to call. V lost 4 bases, J lost 7 bases, and 5 bases lay in between. Germline V gene data show CDR1 as MDHEN and CDR2 as SYDVKM. The CDR3 is 12 amino acids. The CDR3 bases that were read are TGTGCCAGCAGTTCCGGGAATTCACCC. Amino acid sequence: CASSSGNSP. In full, the CDR3 is CASSSGNSPLHF.

This clone was detected many times. The CDR3 end falls 3 residues outside the read, so it is completed with the germline J gene. This chain joins TRBV18 and TRBJ2-7; unclear D gene. Trimming left V 2 bases short and J 5 bases short, with 13 bases between. The germline V gene encodes CDR1 KGHSH and CDR2 LQKENI. This CDR3 region has 14 residues. The CDR3 DNA, read in part, is TGTGCCAGCTCACCAGTTGGAGCCGCGGACGAG. Protein sequence: CASSPVGAADE. The whole CDR3 sequence reads CASSPVGAADEQYF.

This clone turned up a few times. The CDR3 protein is CASNREGPDTQYF. The sequenced part of the CDR3 DNA is TGTGCCAGCAACAGGGAAGGGCCAGATACG. The chain links TRBV5-8 to TRBJ2-3, with D perhaps matching TRBD1 (6 bases). The CDR3 goes on 3 residues after the read ends, and that part is filled in from the germline J gene. Germline CDR1 reads SGHTS; CDR2 reads YDEGEE. Trimming cost V 6 bases and J 4 bases, with 12 bases left between them. CDR3 length: 13 residues.

This clone showed up many times. The read is 3 residues too short to cover the CDR3 end, so that end is filled in from the germline J gene. V and J are TRBV5-6 and TRBJ2-5; D may be TRBD2 (5 bases). CDR1 and CDR2 from the germline V gene are SGHDT and YYEEEE. Trimming cost V 1 base and J 1 base, with 11 bases left between them. The CDR3 sequence is 15 residues long. The CDR3 DNA, read in part, is TGTGCCAGCAGCTTGCCCCAGACTATCCAAGAGACC. Translating it yields CASSLPQTIQET. The full CDR3 protein reads CASSLPQTIQETQYF.

This clone was observed many times. The CDR3 extends 3 residues past the end of the read, so its final part is completed from the germline J gene. The V and J genes are TRBV6-1 and TRBJ2-3, with D hard to call. Trimming took 2 bases from V and 2 from J, leaving 8 bases between them. Germline V gives CDR1 MNHNS, CDR2 SASEGT. CDR3 size: 14 residues. The CDR3 bases that were read are TGTGCCAGCAGTGAAAGGGTTCACACAGATACG. Its protein product is CASSERVHTDT. The CDR3, in full, reads CASSERVHTDTQYF.

Ten or more counts support this clone. The read comes to an end 3 residues before the CDR3 does, leaving the germline J gene to fill in the end. The chain employs TRBV6-2 or TRBV6-3 and TRBJ1-6; TRBD1 is a possible D gene (6 bases). V was clipped by 6 bases and J by 7 bases, with 10 bases between them. The germline V gene has CDR1 MNHEY and CDR2 SVGEGT. The CDR3 runs to 13 residues. Partial CDR3 DNA: TGTGCCAGCAGGACAGGCTACAATTCACCC. Its translation: CASRTGYNSP. Given in full, the CDR3 is CASRTGYNSPLHF.

The table lists this clone with many counts. The sequenced fragment ends 3 residues before the CDR3 boundary, so the rest is inferred from the germline J gene. The chain combines TRBV19 with TRBJ2-5; tentative D call: TRBD2 (6 bases). Trimming left V 5 bases short and J 5 bases short, with 18 bases between. The CDR3 covers 15 residues. CDR1 LNHDA and CDR2 SQIVND come from the germline V gene (reference sequence). CDR3 in amino acids: CASSVHLARWETQYF. The covered CDR3 bases are TGTGCCAGTAGTGTCCATCTAGCGAGGTGGGAGACC.

As concerns this clone: The sequenced fragment ends 3 residues before the CDR3 boundary, so the rest is inferred from the germline J gene. This chain links TRBV7-9 with TRBJ1-6, with 7 bases lining up with TRBD1. J lost 5 bases, V lost 5 bases, and 6 bases had no gene match. Germline CDR1 and CDR2: SEHNR and FQNEAQ (reference sequence). The CDR3 contains 15 residues. CDR3 protein: CASSPGRGHNSPLHF. The sequenced CDR3 bases are TGTGCCAGCAGCCCCGGGAGGGGGCATAATTCACCC.

The table lists this clone with many counts. Sequencing ends 3 residues short of the CDR3 end; the germline J gene provides the rest. V usage is TRBV30 and J usage is TRBJ1-2; 7 nucleotides align to TRBD1. The CDR3 length is 14 residues. V lost 0 bases, J lost 4 bases, and 5 bases stayed unmatched. The V gene's germline CDR1 is GTSNPN and CDR2 SVGIG (reference sequence). The CDR3 spells CAWSVGDRLYGYTF. The CDR3 DNA, read in part, is TGTGCCTGGAGTGTGGGGGACAGACTCTATGGC.